This TCR beta chain was identified during a study of OX40 agonist ivuxolimab in advanced cancers. About the research overall: Intravenous ivuxolimab was administered to patients every 2 weeks at 0.01 to 10 mg/kg. Three partial responders included one hepatocellular carcinoma patient and two cutaneous melanoma patients.

Libraries were prepared by immunoSEQ multiplex PCR; TCRdb keeps only in-frame clonotypes and omits some of them. The sample includes tens of thousands of clones, 87% of them seen just once. The receptor comes from an adult with an advanced solid tumor such as melanoma, head and neck, liver or kidney cancer. This specimen was CD4+ or CD8+ T cells sorted from blood, taken in a trial of the OX40 agonist ivuxolimab.

The CDR3 DNA is TGTGCCAGCAGCCCCGGACAGGGGGATACCTACGAGCAGTACTTC. It codes for CASSPGQGDTYEQYF. The chain links TRBV11-2 to TRBJ2-7, with 10 bases that match TRBD1. V trimming: 5 bases; J trimming: 2 bases; junction bases outside the gene matches: 6. The germline gives CDR1 SGHAT, CDR2 FQNNGV. The CDR3 extends over 15 amino acids.